Listed here are 4 T cell receptor beta chains from one sample, sequenced in a study of blood T cell repertoires in COVID-19. Generated by immunoSEQ multiplex PCR, the TCRdb table keeps only in-frame clones and is missing some. The data show around 250,000 clones, with roughly 85% seen just once and approximately 1.9% held by the top ten. Sequenced sample: PBMCs or T cells enriched from blood (not recorded which). These receptor sequences come from a woman in her fifties or sixties who had recovered from COVID-19.

CDR3 nucleotide sequence: TGTGCCTGGAGTGTACAAGGACAGGGTAATCAGCCCCAGCATTTT. The encoded protein is CAWSVQGQGNQPQHF. The rearrangement joins TRBV30 to TRBJ1-5, with TRBD1 matching 8 bases. The V segment lost 0 bases and the J segment 4 bases; nucleotides outside the gene matches: 5. Germline CDR1 reads GTSNPN; CDR2 reads SVGIG (reference sequence). The CDR3 contains 15 residues.

J is TRBJ2-3 and V is TRBV7-6; tentative D call: TRBD2 (7 bases). The germline V gene encodes CDR1 SGHVS and CDR2 FNYEAQ. The CDR3 runs to 17 residues. V was shortened by 5 bases and J by 1 base, with 19 bases between the two germline ends. This CDR3 is CASSLSGAGAGTDTQYF. The DNA for the CDR3 is TGTGCCAGCAGCCTCTCGGGGGCGGGAGCCGGCACAGATACGCAGTATTTT.

V usage is TRBV27 and J usage is TRBJ1-2; TRBD1 is a possible D gene (5 bases). The germline gives CDR1 MNHEY, CDR2 SMNVEV (reference sequence). With 1 base removed from V and 3 bases from J, the gap between germline ends came to 6 bases. This CDR3 has 13 residues. The chain's CDR3 is CASSLWGDYGYTF. The CDR3 nucleotides are TGTGCCAGCAGTTTATGGGGGGACTATGGCTACACCTTC.

The gene calls are TRBV29-1 and TRBJ2-3; TRBD2 aligns across 10 bases. Germline V CDR1 and CDR2: SQVTM, ANQGSEA. The CDR3 contains 14 residues. With 4 bases clipped from V and 7 bases from J, the junction kept 8 bases outside the gene matches. CDR3 region: CSVGPSGRGNTQYF. In nucleotides, the CDR3 is TGCAGCGTTGGTCCCAGCGGGAGGGGAAATACGCAGTATTTT.